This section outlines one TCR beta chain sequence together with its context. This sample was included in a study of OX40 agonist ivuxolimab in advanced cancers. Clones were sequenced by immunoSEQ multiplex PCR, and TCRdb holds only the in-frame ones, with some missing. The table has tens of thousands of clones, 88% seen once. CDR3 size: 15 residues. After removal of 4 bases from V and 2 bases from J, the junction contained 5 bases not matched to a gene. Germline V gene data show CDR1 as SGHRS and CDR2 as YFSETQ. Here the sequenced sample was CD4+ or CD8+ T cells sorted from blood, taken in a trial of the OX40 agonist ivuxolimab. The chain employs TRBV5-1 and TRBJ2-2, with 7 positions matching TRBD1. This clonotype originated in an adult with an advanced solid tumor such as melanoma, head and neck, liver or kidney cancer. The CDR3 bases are TGCGCCAGCAGCGAAAGGGGGCGCAACACCGGGGAGCTGTTTTTT. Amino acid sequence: CASSERGRNTGELFF.